This TCR beta chain was recovered during a study of circulating and synovial CD4+ cells in juvenile arthritis. In regard to this clone: What it binds is unknown.

TCRdb's copy holds only in-frame clones and misses some; the assay was immunoSEQ multiplex PCR. The sample comprises about 34,000 clones, about 95% of which are singletons, and less than 0.2% rests with the top ten. Trimming pared 4 bases from V and 4 bases from J, leaving 11 bases between. The CDR3 covers 13 residues. The germline gives CDR1 SGHAT, CDR2 FQDESV (reference sequence). Overall study results and limits: Compared with bulk blood, circulating pathogenic-like lymphocytes shared substantially more CDR3 sequences with synovial T cells. Measured synovium overlap likely understates the true shared repertoire. CPL and bulk CD4 samples differed at least tenfold in T cell genomes.

Patients with active juvenile idiopathic arthritis donated these samples. The receptor's source is a human donor with juvenile idiopathic arthritis. The sequenced material came from CD4+ T cells from blood. The chain links TRBV11-1 to TRBJ2-7; D possibly corresponds to TRBD1 (5 bases). DNA of the CDR3: TGTGCCAGCAGCTGGACGACAGTTTACGAGCAGTACTTC. Encoded protein: CASSWTTVYEQYF.